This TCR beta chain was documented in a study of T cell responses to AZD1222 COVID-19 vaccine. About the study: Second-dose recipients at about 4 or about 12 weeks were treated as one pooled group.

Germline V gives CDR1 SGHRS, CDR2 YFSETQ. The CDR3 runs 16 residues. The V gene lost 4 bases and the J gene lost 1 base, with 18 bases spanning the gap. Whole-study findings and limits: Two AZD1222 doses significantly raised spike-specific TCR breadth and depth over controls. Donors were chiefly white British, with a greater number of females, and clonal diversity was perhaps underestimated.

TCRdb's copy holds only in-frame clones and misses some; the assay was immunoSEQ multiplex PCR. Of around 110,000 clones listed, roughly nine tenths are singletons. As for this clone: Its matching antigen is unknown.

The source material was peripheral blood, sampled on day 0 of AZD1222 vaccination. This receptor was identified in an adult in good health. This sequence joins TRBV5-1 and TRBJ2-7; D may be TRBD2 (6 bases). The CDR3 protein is CASSPNPTSSSYEQYF. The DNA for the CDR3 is TGCGCCAGCAGCCCAAATCCGACTAGTTCATCCTACGAGCAGTACTTC. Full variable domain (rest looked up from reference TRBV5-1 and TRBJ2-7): KAGVTQTPRYLIKTRGQQVTLSCSPISGHRSVSWYQQTPGQGLQFLFEYFSETQRNKGNFPGRFSGRQFSNSRSEMNVSTLELGDSALYLCASSPNPTSSSYEQYFGPGTRLTVT.